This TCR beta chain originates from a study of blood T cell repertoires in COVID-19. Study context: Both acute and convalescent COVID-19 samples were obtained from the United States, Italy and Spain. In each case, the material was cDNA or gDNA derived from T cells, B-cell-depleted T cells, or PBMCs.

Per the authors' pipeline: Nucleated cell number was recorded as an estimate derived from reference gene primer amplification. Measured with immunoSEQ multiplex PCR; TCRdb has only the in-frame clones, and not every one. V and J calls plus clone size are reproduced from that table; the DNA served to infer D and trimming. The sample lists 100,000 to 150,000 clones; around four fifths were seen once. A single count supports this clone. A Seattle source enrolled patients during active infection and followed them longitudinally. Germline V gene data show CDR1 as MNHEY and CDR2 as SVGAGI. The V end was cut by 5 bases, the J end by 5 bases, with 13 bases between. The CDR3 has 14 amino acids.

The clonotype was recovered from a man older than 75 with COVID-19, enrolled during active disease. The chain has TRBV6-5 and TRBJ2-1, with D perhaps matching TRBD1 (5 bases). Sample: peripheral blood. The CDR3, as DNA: TGTGCCAGCAGTCCAAGGCGGACAAACAATGAGCAGTTCTTC. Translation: CASSPRRTNNEQFF.